This TCR beta chain came from a study of preoperative IRX-2 immunotherapy in early breast cancer. The treatment is: preoperative locoregional IRX-2 cytokine immunotherapy. Samples came from a phase Ib trial of preoperative locoregional IRX-2 cytokine immunotherapy. Sequencing was performed with immunoSEQ multiplex PCR; in TCRdb, only in-frame clones are kept and a portion is missing. The sample has some 2,000 clones; about three quarters are singletons. V lost 5 bases and J 0 bases, leaving 16 bases between the germline ends. This CDR3 contains 16 residues. CDR1 and CDR2 (germline): MNHGY, SAAAGT. A few counts support this clone.

The sequencing here drew on tumor tissue, taken before IRX-2 immunotherapy. This chain joins TRBV6-8 and TRBJ1-1, with D possibly being TRBD1 (5 bases). This TCR came from a human donor with breast cancer. The CDR3 nucleotides are TGTGCCAGCAGTAAGGGGCGGGCTACCATGAACACTGAAGCTTTCTTT. Protein sequence: CASSKGRATMNTEAFF.